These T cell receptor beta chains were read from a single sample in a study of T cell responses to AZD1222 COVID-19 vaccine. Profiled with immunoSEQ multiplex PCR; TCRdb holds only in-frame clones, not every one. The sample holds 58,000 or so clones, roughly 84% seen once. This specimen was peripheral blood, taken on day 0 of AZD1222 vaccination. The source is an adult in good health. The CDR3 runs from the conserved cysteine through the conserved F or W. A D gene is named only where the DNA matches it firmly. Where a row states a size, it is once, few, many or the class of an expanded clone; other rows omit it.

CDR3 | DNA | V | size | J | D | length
CASSYDRGAYEQYF | TGCGCCAGCAGCTACGACAGGGGGGCCTACGAGCAGTACTTC | TRBV4-1 | - | TRBJ2-7 | TRBD1 | 14
CASRLGGQGNQPQHF | TGTGCCAGTAGGCTAGGGGGGCAGGGCAATCAGCCCCAGCATTTT | TRBV19 | few | TRBJ1-5 | - | 15
CASSPPTVNNQPQHF | TGTGCCAGCAGCCCGCCGACAGTTAACAATCAGCCCCAGCATTTT | TRBV4-2 | - | TRBJ1-5 | - | 15
CASSPWTGSNQPQHF | TGTGCCAGCAGTCCATGGACAGGGAGCAATCAGCCCCAGCATTTT | TRBV27 | few | TRBJ1-5 | TRBD1 | 15
CASSITRQGPNYGYTF | TGTGCCAGTAGTATTACGCGACAGGGCCCTAACTATGGCTACACCTTC | TRBV19 | - | TRBJ1-2 | TRBD1 | 16
CASSPRTSGNLGQFF | TGTGCCAGCAGCCCAAGGACTAGCGGTAACCTGGGGCAGTTCTTC | TRBV14 | few | TRBJ2-1 | TRBD2 | 15
CASSYGQGRANYGYTF | TGCGCCAGCAGCTACGGACAGGGCAGGGCTAACTATGGCTACACCTTC | TRBV5-1 | - | TRBJ1-2 | TRBD1 | 16
CASLPGGMNNEQFF | TGTGCCAGCCTCCCGGGGGGGATGAACAATGAGCAGTTCTTC | TRBV7-2 | - | TRBJ2-1 | TRBD2 | 14
CASSQQGTSGNTIYF | TGTGCCAGCAGCCAACAGGGGACCTCTGGAAACACCATATATTTT | TRBV2 | - | TRBJ1-3 | TRBD1 | 15
CASSYSRGPQHF | TGTGCCAGCAGTTACTCGCGGGGGCCCCAGCATTTT | TRBV6-5 | - | TRBJ1-5 | - | 12
CASSFFPVAGDTGELFF | TGCGCCAGCAGCTTTTTCCCTGTAGCGGGAGACACCGGGGAGCTGTTTTTT | TRBV5-1 | - | TRBJ2-2 | TRBD2 | 17
CASSHGQGDEKLFF | TGTGCCAGCAGCCACGGACAGGGGGATGAAAAACTGTTTTTT | TRBV9 | - | TRBJ1-4 | TRBD1 | 14
CASRGGYNEQFF | TGCGCCAGCAGAGGGGGATACAATGAGCAGTTCTTC | TRBV10-2 | - | TRBJ2-1 | - | 12
CASSPTSRFRKLFF | TGTGCCAGTAGCCCGACTTCCAGGTTTCGGAAGCTGTTTTTT | TRBV19 | - | TRBJ2-2 | - | 14
CASSLASYLAGRGDTQYF | TGTGCCAGCAGCCTCGCCTCCTACCTAGCGGGGAGAGGAGATACGCAGTATTTT | TRBV7-2 | - | TRBJ2-3 | TRBD2 | 18
CASSLGQGSYEQYF | TGTGCCAGCAGCTTGGGACAGGGCTCCTACGAGCAGTACTTC | TRBV5-4 | - | TRBJ2-7 | TRBD1 | 14
CAVSRTANTEAFF | TGTGCCGTCTCGAGGACGGCGAACACTGAAGCTTTCTTT | TRBV7-8 | few | TRBJ1-1 | - | 13
CASSLAWDRGGDTQYF | TGTGCCAGCAGCTTGGCGTGGGACAGGGGTGGAGATACGCAGTATTTT | TRBV5-6 | - | TRBJ2-3 | TRBD1 | 16
CASSLTDANYGYTF | TGTGCCAGCAGTTTAACGGACGCTAACTATGGCTACACCTTC | TRBV27 | - | TRBJ1-2 | - | 14
CASSVSGGRYEQYF | TGTGCCAGCAGCGTTAGCGGGGGGCGCTACGAGCAGTACTTC | TRBV7-8 | - | TRBJ2-7 | TRBD2 | 14
CASSPRVMNTEAFF | TGCGCCAGCAGCCCGCGGGTTATGAACACTGAAGCTTTCTTT | TRBV4-1 | - | TRBJ1-1 | - | 14
CASRTTGPSGNTIYF | TGTGCCAGCAGGACCACAGGTCCCTCTGGAAACACCATATATTTT | TRBV6-5 | few | TRBJ1-3 | - | 15
CASSVGRYYEQYF | TGTGCCAGCAGTGTAGGACGGTACTACGAGCAGTACTTC | TRBV25-1 | - | TRBJ2-7 | - | 13
CASSTGIAFF | TGTGCCAGCAGTACGGGCATAGCTTTCTTT | TRBV9 | - | TRBJ1-1 | - | 10
CASSLGFYGYTF | TGTGCCAGCAGCCTGGGTTTTTATGGCTACACCTTC | TRBV14 | - | TRBJ1-2 | - | 12
CAISEQAYEQYF | TGTGCCATCAGTGAGCAAGCCTACGAGCAGTACTTC | TRBV10-3 | - | TRBJ2-7 | - | 12
CSVPTTTEAFF | TGCAGCGTTCCCACGACCACTGAAGCTTTCTTT | TRBV29-1 | few | TRBJ1-1 | - | 11
CASCGRSSYEQYF | TGTGCCAGCTGTGGCAGGAGCTCCTACGAGCAGTACTTC | TRBV25-1 | - | TRBJ2-7 | - | 13
CASSSSPINYGYTF | TGTGCCAGCAGTTCAAGCCCCATAAACTATGGCTACACCTTC | TRBV28 | few | TRBJ1-2 | - | 14
CASSGPWEAFF | TGTGCCAGTAGTGGCCCTTGGGAAGCTTTCTTT | TRBV19 | - | TRBJ1-1 | - | 11
CASSVNGGRSNQPQHF | TGTGCCAGCAGTGTAAATGGGGGGCGAAGCAATCAGCCCCAGCATTTT | TRBV2 | few | TRBJ1-5 | - | 16
CASSGPTGPNTEAFF | TGTGCCAGCAGTGGCCCGACAGGACCGAACACTGAAGCTTTCTTT | TRBV5-4 | - | TRBJ1-1 | - | 15
CATRDSGDTEAFF | TGTGCCACGAGGGACAGCGGAGACACTGAAGCTTTCTTT | TRBV21-1 | - | TRBJ1-1 | - | 13
CASSYGGTAYGYTF | TGTGCCAGCAGTTACGGAGGCACAGCTTATGGCTACACCTTC | TRBV6-5 | - | TRBJ1-2 | - | 14
CASSRATTEAFF | TGTGCCAGCTCACGCGCAACCACTGAAGCTTTCTTT | TRBV18 | - | TRBJ1-1 | - | 12
CASSLDSRVQYF | TGTGCCAGCAGTCTTGACTCTAGGGTTCAGTATTTT | TRBV12-3/TRBV12-4 | - | TRBJ2-3 | - | 12
CASSFLRNQPQHF | TGTGCCAGCAGCTTTTTACGCAATCAGCCCCAGCATTTT | TRBV11-2 | - | TRBJ1-5 | - | 13
CASSYSGGTGGNEQYF | TGTGCCAGCAGTTACTCGGGCGGGACAGGGGGAAACGAGCAGTACTTC | TRBV6-5 | - | TRBJ2-7 | TRBD1 | 16
CASSSHGGTPEQFF | TGTGCCAGCAGCTCCCACGGGGGTACCCCGGAGCAGTTCTTC | TRBV7-9 | - | TRBJ2-1 | - | 14
CASSWSRETQYF | TGTGCCAGCAGTTGGTCACGGGAGACCCAGTACTTC | TRBV6-6 | - | TRBJ2-5 | - | 12
CASSPYEVYEQYF | TGTGCCAGCAGCCCCTACGAAGTCTACGAGCAGTACTTC | TRBV2 | - | TRBJ2-7 | - | 13
CASSLPGPYGYTF | TGTGCCAGCAGCTTGCCAGGGCCCTATGGCTACACCTTC | TRBV11-2 | - | TRBJ1-2 | - | 13
CASRRPGQGNGYTF | TGTGCCAGCAGAAGACCGGGACAGGGGAATGGCTACACCTTC | TRBV11-2 | - | TRBJ1-2 | TRBD1 | 14
CASSPNRNTEAFF | TGTGCCAGCAGCCCCAATAGAAACACTGAAGCTTTCTTT | TRBV14 | - | TRBJ1-1 | - | 13
CASSLGQAPPNGYTF | TGTGCCAGCAGCTTAGGACAGGCCCCTCCGAATGGCTACACCTTC | TRBV7-9 | - | TRBJ1-2 | - | 15
CASTPSGADTQYF | TGTGCCAGCACCCCATCAGGGGCAGATACGCAGTATTTT | TRBV6-5 | - | TRBJ2-3 | - | 13
CASSSENRGSGYTF | TGTGCCAGCAGCTCAGAGAACAGGGGTTCTGGCTACACCTTC | TRBV5-5 | - | TRBJ1-2 | TRBD1 | 14